This entry lists 14 T cell receptor beta chains sequenced from one sample in a study of blood T cell repertoires in COVID-19. TCRdb's table, derived via immunoSEQ multiplex PCR, lists solely in-frame clones and lacks some. The sample holds under 85,000 clones; more than 70% are singletons and the top ten take around 36%. Sequencing used peripheral blood. These receptor sequences come from an elderly man with active or convalescent COVID-19.

This chain uses TRBV18 with TRBJ1-2, with TRBD1 identical over 8 bases. Trimming took 3 bases from V and 3 from J; bases not matched to a gene: 6. CDR3 length: 15 amino acids. CDR1 and CDR2 (germline): KGHSH, LQKENI. CDR3 coding DNA: TGTGCCAGCTCACCCAACTCACAGGGGGACTATGGCTACACCTTC. The encoded protein is CASSPNSQGDYGYTF.

The chain combines TRBV18 with TRBJ2-7, with 14 bases identical to TRBD2. Unmatched junction bases numbered 7, after V lost 2 bases and J lost 4 bases. This CDR3 has 17 amino acids. Germline V gene data show CDR1 as KGHSH and CDR2 as LQKENI. The DNA for the CDR3 is TGTGCCAGCTCACCAGGTACCGGGACTAGCGGGAGTTACGAGCAGTACTTC. Protein: CASSPGTGTSGSYEQYF.

V is TRBV28 and J is TRBJ1-2; D perhaps matches TRBD1 (5 bases). Trimming removed 3 bases from V and 6 bases from J, with 5 bases in between. The CDR3 contains 11 residues. Germline loops: CDR1 MDHEN, CDR2 SYDVKM. This CDR3 reads CASSLGHGYTF. The CDR3 DNA is TGTGCCAGCAGTTTGGGGCATGGCTACACCTTC.

The V gene is TRBV19, the J gene TRBJ2-2, with D tentatively TRBD1 (6 bases). The V gene's germline CDR1 is LNHDA and CDR2 SQIVND (reference sequence). Trimming shortened V by 4 bases and J by 7 bases, and 13 bases separated the two germline ends. CDR3 length equals 14 residues. The CDR3 is CASSTPGAGGELFF. In DNA form, the CDR3 reads TGTGCCAGTAGTACTCCAGGGGCCGGCGGGGAGCTGTTTTTT.

The gene calls are TRBV5-4 and TRBJ2-3; the D is unclear. V shed 1 base and J shed 0 bases, with 6 bases lying between them. The CDR3 extends over 14 amino acids. Germline CDR1 reads SGHNT; CDR2 reads YYREEE (reference sequence). The CDR3 sequence is CASSLSISTDTQYF. DNA for the CDR3: TGTGCCAGCAGCTTGTCCATCAGCACAGATACGCAGTATTTT.

The chain carries TRBV16 and TRBJ2-2, with 7 bases identical to TRBD1. Germline CDR1 KGHSY, CDR2 FQNENV. The CDR3 totals 12 residues. Trimming at V came to 4 bases and at J to 10 bases, leaving 3 bases not matched to a gene. DNA for the CDR3: TGTGCCAGCAGCCGAGGGACAGAGGAGCTGTTTTTT. Its protein product is CASSRGTEELFF.

This clone appeared a single time. This chain connects TRBV5-1 to TRBJ1-4; maybe TRBD1 (5 bases). The CDR3 length is 15 residues. The ends were cut back, 4 bases at V and 5 bases at J, with 15 bases in the middle. Germline V lookup: CDR1 SGHRS, CDR2 YFSETQ. The CDR3 DNA sequence: TGCGCCAGCAGCCCTGGAGGGACGAACAATGAAAAACTGTTTTTT. It encodes CASSPGGTNNEKLFF.

This chain joins TRBV11-2 and TRBJ2-1; TRBD2 agrees at 10 bases. J was trimmed by 13 bases and V by 3 bases; bases with no gene match: 6. CDR3 size: 13 residues. The germline V gene has CDR1 SGHAT and CDR2 FQNNGV. The CDR3 loop reads CASSLASSGRQFF. The CDR3 DNA sequence: TGTGCCAGCAGCTTGGCTTCTAGCGGGAGACAGTTCTTC.

The chain joins TRBV6-2 or TRBV6-3 to TRBJ2-7; TRBD2 might be the D (5 bases). Trimming took 4 bases from V and 0 from J, leaving 10 bases between them. The CDR3 is made up of 14 amino acids. Germline CDR1 MNHEY, CDR2 SVGEGT. The CDR3 nucleotides read TGTGCCAGCAGTTTACATAGCGACTCCTACGAGCAGTACTTC. Translation: CASSLHSDSYEQYF.

This chain links TRBV29-1 with TRBJ2-1, with D possibly matching TRBD2 (6 bases). Trimming removed 2 bases from V and 2 bases from J, with 16 bases in between. CDR3 length equals 16 residues. The germline V gene encodes CDR1 SQVTM and CDR2 ANQGSEA. The CDR3 DNA is TGCAGCGTTGAACCCCCATCCAGGGAGGCCTACAATGAGCAGTTCTTC. It encodes CSVEPPSREAYNEQFF.

This clone was seen only a few times. This chain uses TRBV10-1 with TRBJ2-1; D not resolved. The CDR3 runs 13 residues. CDR1 is WNHNN and CDR2 is SYGVQD in the germline V gene (reference sequence). V lost 0 bases and J 8 bases, leaving 8 bases between the germline ends. In nucleotides, the CDR3 is TGCGCCAGCAGTGAGTCGTCCCCCGATGAGCAGTTCTTC. Amino acids: CASSESSPDEQFF.

This chain links TRBV9 with TRBJ1-2; D is uncertain. In germline, CDR1 is SGDLS, CDR2 YYNGEE. The CDR3 runs to 14 residues. V lost 2 bases to trimming and J lost 3 bases, with 11 bases between them. For the CDR3, the DNA is TGTGCCAGCAGCGTCCCAGGAAGCTACTATGGCTACACCTTC. Encoded protein: CASSVPGSYYGYTF.

The J gene is TRBJ2-2, the V gene TRBV5-1, with 7 positions matching TRBD1. V lost 0 bases and J lost 8; bases outside the gene matches: 4. In germline, CDR1 is SGHRS, CDR2 YFSETQ. The CDR3 extends over 14 amino acids. The CDR3, as DNA: TGCGCCAGCAGCTTGGGACAGGGTCAAGGGGAGCTGTTTTTT. It codes for CASSLGQGQGELFF.

The rearrangement links TRBV19 to TRBJ2-2, with 7 bases that match TRBD1. With 6 bases clipped from V and 3 bases from J, the junction kept 10 bases outside the gene matches. The CDR3 length is 16 residues. Germline loops: CDR1 LNHDA, CDR2 SQIVND (reference sequence). The chain's CDR3 is CASRLPGTAYTGELFF. Written as DNA, the CDR3 is TGTGCCAGTAGACTCCCGGGGACAGCATACACCGGGGAGCTGTTTTTT.